This T cell receptor (beta chain) was obtained from a study of cytomegalovirus exposure and HLA in healthy donors. Each of the donors was a healthy bone marrow donor. The CDR3 extends over 14 amino acids. Unmatched junction bases numbered 2, after V lost 3 bases and J lost 5 bases. The germline CDR1 and CDR2 sequences are SGHAT and FQNNGV. The PCR employed 60 Vbeta primers together with 13 Jbeta primers. Method: immunoSEQ multiplex PCR; TCRdb's copy keeps in-frame clones and lacks some. The table has 150,000 to 200,000 clones, about three quarters seen once. This TCR was recovered from a woman between 35 and 50 years old in good health and CMV-seronegative. The V gene is TRBV11-2, the J gene TRBJ2-5, with 11 bases fitting TRBD1. Sequenced: PBMCs. CDR3 amino acids: CASSLDRGLETQYF. CDR3 DNA: TGTGCCAGCAGCTTGGACAGGGGGCTGGAGACCCAGTACTTC.